This paragraph covers one T cell receptor (beta chain) sequence. CDR3 length: 16 residues. The junction had 5 bases not matched to a gene; V was cut back by 1 base and J by 0 bases. Germline CDR1 is SGHDT and CDR2 is YYEEEE. The entry originates in a study of blood T cell repertoires in COVID-19. TCRdb keeps only in-frame clones here, not all; method: immunoSEQ multiplex PCR. The sample lists 130,000 to 150,000 clones; approximately 86% were seen once. The sample was PBMCs or T cells enriched from blood (not recorded which). The receptor comes from a woman aged 40 to 50 who had been exposed to COVID-19. This sequence joins TRBV5-6 and TRBJ1-2, with 8 positions matching TRBD1. Here the CDR3 DNA reads TGTGCCAGCAGCTTGTCGGGACAGGCTACTAACTATGGCTACACCTTC. Its translation: CASSLSGQATNYGYTF.